Following are 2 T cell receptor beta chains from one sample sequenced in a study of human T cells and chemical hapten exposure (dated by TCRdb to 2020 to 2022). Library preparation used RACE. The data were produced on a NextSeq 500. Clones were called with MiXCR by TCRdb after fastp trimmed the public reads at Q25, and only in-frame beta chains were retained. Identical CDR3 protein sequences are pooled into one entry, listed with their most common genes and DNA. In this sample the table shows about 350,000 distinct CDR3 sequences, about 6% of which occur a single time. The ten top clones hold about 6% of the sample. The time point label of this sample denotes: patch test 2, 6 weeks after DPC sensitization. According to the study, the label for this sample's treatment or condition signals: therapeutic diphenylcyclopropenone sensitization with weekly scalp DPC. This sample comprised whole blood, obtained in connection with sensitization to the hapten diphenylcyclopropenone (DPC). These TCRs come from a woman aged 18-29 years with alopecia areata. Some clones in this sample may be carry-over from other donors' samples.

This clonotype was recorded at least ten times. This chain uses TRBV6-1 with TRBJ1-5; TRBD1 is a possible D gene (5 bases). Deletions cut 5 bases from V and 0 bases from J, with 26 bases between. The germline CDR1 and CDR2 sequences are MNHNS and SASEGT. The CDR3 length is 20 residues. Here the CDR3 DNA reads TGTGCCAGCAGTACCAGGGACGCCAAGGGGTCCCACTATAGCAATCAGCCCCAGCATTTT. It yields the protein CASSTRDAKGSHYSNQPQHF.

This clonotype has at least ten counts. This chain links TRBV12-3 or TRBV12-4 with TRBJ1-2, with unresolved D. The CDR3 has 12 amino acids. V dropped 4 bases and J dropped 1 base, with 4 bases sitting between them. The chain's CDR3 is CASSSNNYGYTF. Here the CDR3 DNA reads TGTGCCAGCAGTTCCAATAACTATGGCTACACCTTC.